This T cell receptor (beta chain) stems from a study of early T cells in non-severe SARS-CoV-2 infection (dated by TCRdb to about 2021). Turning to the overall study: Because TCR sequencing was done on bulk RNA from unsorted whole blood, the alpha and beta chains could not be paired.

The paper's findings and limits, for the study overall: VDJdb matching was skewed toward anti-spike CD8 responses and likely underestimated virus-specific expansions by missing private and CD4 specificities.

Set within a cohort of healthcare workers in London, UK, this nested case-control study involved weekly PCR testing of nasopharyngeal swabs along with blood sampling. Between 23 and 31 March 2020, the week of the UK lockdown, healthcare workers were enrolled and then followed up weekly for as long as 16 weeks. A few counts support this clonotype. Its cognate antigen has yet to be identified. The sample holds no much larger clone one base away, and base qualities are not on file. Libraries were prepared through 5' RACE. TCRdb names NextSeq 500 as the instrument used. Unique molecular identifiers were attached to individual cDNA molecules in the TCR library protocol so that sequencing error and PCR bias could be corrected. Sequencing covered both TCR alpha and beta chains, and within each sample the abundances of alpha and beta sequences were tightly co-correlated. Processing in the source paper ran as follows. Decombinator V4 was used to annotate the V gene, J gene and CDR3 of the TCR sequences. Expanded TCRs were defined as changing significantly between any two time points under a Poisson model with p below 0.0001. TCR abundances were normalised to the total number of TCRs sequenced per sample and expressed as counts per million. A search of VDJdb, accessed on 1 November 2021, was run for TCRs annotated to CMV, EBV and SARS-CoV-2, with TCRs annotated for multiple antigens excluded. Starting from the raw public reads, TCRdb applied fastp trimming at Q25, assembled clones with MiXCR and retained in-frame beta chains. One record per CDR3 amino acid sequence lists the most common genes and DNA. These V and J calls originate from TCRdb's pipeline instead of the authors' own analysis. This sample is represented by roughly 99,000 distinct CDR3 sequences; approximately 12% of them were singletons. Around 4.8% of the sample rests with the top ten.

This clonotype was obtained from an adult who was a healthcare worker with PCR-confirmed SARS-CoV-2 infection or an uninfected control (not recorded which). The sequencing used whole blood, collected at baseline.

The CDR3 protein: CASSFARQVLNQPQHF. The bases are TGTGCCAGCAGTTTTGCCCGACAGGTCCTAAATCAGCCCCAGCATTTT. In this chain, TRBV6-6 is recombined with TRBJ1-5, with a weak D call of TRBD1 (6 bases match). Cut back by 4 bases and 4 bases, the V and J ends lie 17 bases apart. The CDR3 numbers 16 residues from cysteine through phenylalanine. The retained sequence is limited to the CDR3, 48 bases, with the frame set at the first base. Taken from the germline V gene (reference sequence), the CDR1 and CDR2 loops are MNHNY and SVGAGI.